The clone carrying this T cell receptor beta chain has a count of ten or more. The antigen is undetermined. One entry per CDR3 protein results from TCRdb running MiXCR on the RT-PCR reads. This table holds some 600,000 distinct CDR3 sequences, 14% found once. This sample is drawn from a study of response to subunit inactivated influenza vaccine. Study-wide points: Each seasonal flu vaccination may recruit only limited new T cells, authors suggested.

The CDR3 has 12 amino acids. Trimming at V came to 3 bases and at J to 6 bases, leaving 5 bases not matched to a gene. CDR1 is SQVTM, CDR2 ANQGSEA, per germline. The rearrangement links TRBV29-1 to TRBJ2-7; 7 bases line up with TRBD1. The receptor was isolated from a man aged 50 to 59 who received an inactivated influenza vaccine. The sequenced sample was PBMCs from blood, obtained 14 to 15 days before vaccination. Here the CDR3 reads CSVEVTGVEQYF. CDR3 DNA sequence: TGCAGCGTTGAGGTCACAGGGGTCGAGCAGTACTTC.